This note documents a single T cell receptor (beta chain) sequence. Its cognate antigen is unknown. This sample is drawn from a study of T cells in Graves' hyperthyroidism and ophthalmopathy. About the study: Peripheral blood samples were taken at initial diagnosis, prior to any treatment. The study's findings and limits: Ophthalmopathy cases were set apart from stable hyperthyroidism by a 13 V-J model.

The CDR3 has 14 amino acids. V was clipped by 6 bases and J by 3 bases; unmatched bases: 10. CDR1 and CDR2 (germline): DFQATT, SNEGSKA (reference sequence). RNA transcripts gave rise to amplified TCR beta CDR3 regions. HTBI primers drove first-round RT-PCR of the TCR CDR3. MiXCR, run by TCRdb on the multiplex PCR reads, gives a single entry per CDR3 protein. Of more than 300,000 distinct CDR3 sequences in the sample, approximately 18% are singletons; the top ten hold 40%. Clinical symptoms, serum thyroxine and TRAb, thyroid ultrasound and orbital computed tomography together formed the diagnostic basis.

The chain links TRBV20-1 to TRBJ2-7; 8 nucleotides line up with TRBD1. This sequence was found in a young man with Graves' ophthalmopathy. Input material: blood. CDR3 in amino acids: CSAPGQGLIYEQYF. The CDR3 nucleotides read TGCAGTGCACCCGGACAGGGACTGATCTACGAGCAGTACTTC.